The rows below give T cell receptor beta chains drawn from one sample of a study of PD-1 blockade in classical Hodgkin lymphoma. Profiling relied on immunoSEQ multiplex PCR, and the TCRdb table lists in-frame clones only, not all of them. The data show around 14,000 clones, with over 80% seen just once and 5% to 6.5% held by the top ten. The sample comprised CD8+ T cells from blood. The receptors were sampled from a human donor with classical Hodgkin lymphoma. CDR3s include the opening cysteine and the closing phenylalanine or tryptophan. D genes are given only for firm matches. The size entry is marked missing in some rows and otherwise reads once, few, many or a size class.

len: 13; d_gene: .; v_gene: TRBV9; abundance: .; j_gene: TRBJ2-3; CDR3nt: TGTGCCAGCGGACCGGGGGGCACAGATACGCAGTATTTT; CDR3aa: CASGPGGTDTQYF
len: 14; d_gene: .; v_gene: TRBV6-5; abundance: .; j_gene: TRBJ2-1; CDR3nt: TGTGCCAGCAGTCAACTTACTTACTACAATGAGCAGTTCTTC; CDR3aa: CASSQLTYYNEQFF
len: 16; d_gene: .; v_gene: TRBV5-1; abundance: .; j_gene: TRBJ1-1; CDR3nt: TGCGCCAGCAGCTTGGGGGGGCGGGGACGAAACACTGAAGCTTTCTTT; CDR3aa: CASSLGGRGRNTEAFF
len: 16; d_gene: .; v_gene: TRBV10-3; abundance: .; j_gene: TRBJ1-1; CDR3nt: TGTGCCATCAGTGAGTCTATGACTTTGGGGCAACCTAAAGCTTTCTTT; CDR3aa: CAISESMTLGQPKAFF
len: 16; d_gene: TRBD1; v_gene: TRBV27; abundance: .; j_gene: TRBJ2-1; CDR3nt: TGTGCCAGCAGTTGGTATGGACAGGCCATATCAAATGAGCAGTTCTTC; CDR3aa: CASSWYGQAISNEQFF
len: 18; d_gene: .; v_gene: TRBV12-2; abundance: .; j_gene: TRBJ2-6; CDR3nt: TGTGCAAGTCGCCAAGATGTCTCCACACAAAGTCGGGCCAACGTCCTGACTTTC; CDR3aa: CASRQDVSTQSRANVLTF
len: 15; d_gene: .; v_gene: TRBV19; abundance: .; j_gene: TRBJ1-2; CDR3nt: TGTGCCAGTAGCCCCACGTCCGGGGGCGCGTCTGGCTACACCTTC; CDR3aa: CASSPTSGGASGYTF
len: 15; d_gene: .; v_gene: TRBV10-1; abundance: .; j_gene: TRBJ2-2; CDR3nt: TGCGCCAGCAGTGGTGGAGTAGGGGAGGCCGGGGAGCTGTTTTTT; CDR3aa: CASSGGVGEAGELFF
len: 14; d_gene: TRBD1; v_gene: TRBV27; abundance: .; j_gene: TRBJ1-2; CDR3nt: TGTGCCAGCAGTTTGACCGGGACAGGCTATGGCTACACCTTC; CDR3aa: CASSLTGTGYGYTF
len: 15; d_gene: TRBD1; v_gene: TRBV7-9; abundance: once; j_gene: TRBJ1-1; CDR3nt: TGTGCCAGCAGCTTAGGAGGACAGGGGAACACTGAAGCTTTCTTT; CDR3aa: CASSLGGQGNTEAFF
len: 13; d_gene: .; v_gene: TRBV7-3; abundance: .; j_gene: TRBJ2-3; CDR3nt: TGTGCCAGCAGCCCCCCCGACACAGATACGCAGTATTTT; CDR3aa: CASSPPDTDTQYF
len: 15; d_gene: .; v_gene: TRBV4-1; abundance: .; j_gene: TRBJ2-3; CDR3nt: TGCGCCAGCAGCCAAGATGCGGCCAGCACAGATACGCAGTATTTT; CDR3aa: CASSQDAASTDTQYF
len: 14; d_gene: .; v_gene: TRBV27; abundance: .; j_gene: TRBJ1-4; CDR3nt: TGTGCCAGCAGTTTAGGCGGGGTGGGCGAAAAACTGTTTTTT; CDR3aa: CASSLGGVGEKLFF
len: 16; d_gene: TRBD2; v_gene: TRBV7-6; abundance: .; j_gene: TRBJ2-3; CDR3nt: TGTGCCAGCAGCCCTAGACTAGCGGGAGGCACAGATACGCAGTATTTT; CDR3aa: CASSPRLAGGTDTQYF
len: 15; d_gene: TRBD2; v_gene: TRBV19; abundance: .; j_gene: TRBJ2-1; CDR3nt: TGTGCCAGTAGTATAGTAGCGGGAGTGATTAATGAGCAGTTCTTC; CDR3aa: CASSIVAGVINEQFF
len: 13; d_gene: .; v_gene: TRBV27; abundance: .; j_gene: TRBJ2-3; CDR3nt: TGTGCCAGCAGTTCGGTACCCTCGGCGACGCAGTATTTT; CDR3aa: CASSSVPSATQYF
len: 15; d_gene: .; v_gene: TRBV5-1; abundance: .; j_gene: TRBJ1-5; CDR3nt: TGCGCCAGCAGCTTGGAATTAAGGAGGGTAGAACCCCAGCATTTT; CDR3aa: CASSLELRRVEPQHF
len: 15; d_gene: .; v_gene: TRBV6-6; abundance: .; j_gene: TRBJ2-7; CDR3nt: TGTGCCAGCAGCCACCAAGGACCCATTTACGCCGAGCAGTACTTC; CDR3aa: CASSHQGPIYAEQYF
len: 17; d_gene: .; v_gene: TRBV28; abundance: .; j_gene: TRBJ2-3; CDR3nt: TGTGCCAGCAGTTCCCATCACAAGTATACGGTTGGAGATACGCAGTATTTT; CDR3aa: CASSSHHKYTVGDTQYF
len: 18; d_gene: .; v_gene: TRBV4-1; abundance: .; j_gene: TRBJ2-2; CDR3nt: TGCGCCAGCAGCCAAGATTGGAGGGGAGTACTGAACACCGGGGAGCTGTTTTTT; CDR3aa: CASSQDWRGVLNTGELFF
len: 14; d_gene: .; v_gene: TRBV5-1; abundance: .; j_gene: TRBJ1-1; CDR3nt: TGCGCCAGCAAGGACAGAACTGCGAACACTGAAGCTTTCTTT; CDR3aa: CASKDRTANTEAFF
len: 15; d_gene: TRBD1; v_gene: TRBV11-3; abundance: .; j_gene: TRBJ2-5; CDR3nt: TGTGCCAGCAGCGTGCAGACAGGGGCGCAAGAGACCCAGTACTTC; CDR3aa: CASSVQTGAQETQYF
len: 15; d_gene: TRBD1; v_gene: TRBV27; abundance: .; j_gene: TRBJ2-7; CDR3nt: TGTGCCAGCAGTAACACAGGGGGCGCTCCCCACGAGCAGTACTTC; CDR3aa: CASSNTGGAPHEQYF
len: 14; d_gene: .; v_gene: TRBV5-8; abundance: .; j_gene: TRBJ1-5; CDR3nt: TGTGCCAGCAGCTTTGGAAGGTCCGCAGGGCCCCAGCATTTT; CDR3aa: CASSFGRSAGPQHF
len: 15; d_gene: TRBD1; v_gene: TRBV5-1; abundance: once; j_gene: TRBJ2-5; CDR3nt: TGCGCCAGCAGCTGGGGACAGGGAAGGGGAGAGACCCAGTACTTC; CDR3aa: CASSWGQGRGETQYF
len: 15; d_gene: TRBD2; v_gene: TRBV7-2; abundance: once; j_gene: TRBJ2-3; CDR3nt: TGTGCCAGCAGCTTTGGACTAGCGGGAGCGGATACGCAGTATTTT; CDR3aa: CASSFGLAGADTQYF
len: 11; d_gene: .; v_gene: TRBV29-1; abundance: few; j_gene: TRBJ1-2; CDR3nt: TGCAGCGTTGACAAGGCGTTTGGCTACACCTTC; CDR3aa: CSVDKAFGYTF
len: 15; d_gene: .; v_gene: TRBV7-2; abundance: .; j_gene: TRBJ1-5; CDR3nt: TGTGCCAGCAGCTCCGACGGACGAATCTATCAGCCCCAGCATTTT; CDR3aa: CASSSDGRIYQPQHF
len: 13; d_gene: TRBD1; v_gene: TRBV7-9; abundance: .; j_gene: TRBJ1-2; CDR3nt: TGTGCCAGCAGCTTACCAGGGGGCTATGGCTACACCTTC; CDR3aa: CASSLPGGYGYTF
len: 14; d_gene: TRBD1; v_gene: TRBV7-8; abundance: few; j_gene: TRBJ1-1; CDR3nt: TGTGCCAGCAGCCCGACGACAGGGCACACTGAAGCTTTCTTT; CDR3aa: CASSPTTGHTEAFF
len: 15; d_gene: TRBD2; v_gene: TRBV19; abundance: .; j_gene: TRBJ2-2; CDR3nt: TGTGCCAGTAGTACCCAGGGACTAGCGACTGGGGAGCTGTTTTTT; CDR3aa: CASSTQGLATGELFF
len: 12; d_gene: .; v_gene: TRBV5-6; abundance: .; j_gene: TRBJ1-1; CDR3nt: TGTGCCAGCAGCTTGGGGGATGCTGAAGCTTTCTTT; CDR3aa: CASSLGDAEAFF
len: 16; d_gene: TRBD2; v_gene: TRBV15; abundance: .; j_gene: TRBJ2-1; CDR3nt: TGTGCCACCAGCAGTTCCGGGACTAGCGCCTACAATGAGCAGTTCTTC; CDR3aa: CATSSSGTSAYNEQFF
len: 16; d_gene: .; v_gene: TRBV6-5; abundance: .; j_gene: TRBJ2-1; CDR3nt: TGTGCCAGCAGTTACTCCGTCGGACTTATCTACAATGAGCAGTTCTTC; CDR3aa: CASSYSVGLIYNEQFF
len: 18; d_gene: TRBD2; v_gene: TRBV19; abundance: .; j_gene: TRBJ2-3; CDR3nt: TGTGCCAGTAGTACCATAGCGGGAGAGGGGGCCGGTTCGGATACGCAGTATTTT; CDR3aa: CASSTIAGEGAGSDTQYF
len: 13; d_gene: .; v_gene: TRBV19; abundance: .; j_gene: TRBJ2-1; CDR3nt: TGTGCCAGTAGACACCGGCCTAACAATGAGCAGTTCTTC; CDR3aa: CASRHRPNNEQFF
len: 15; d_gene: .; v_gene: TRBV11-3; abundance: .; j_gene: TRBJ2-2; CDR3nt: TGTGCCAGCAGCTCCCGCGGGACAGTCGCCGGGGAGCTGTTTTTT; CDR3aa: CASSSRGTVAGELFF
len: 14; d_gene: .; v_gene: TRBV5-1; abundance: .; j_gene: TRBJ2-7; CDR3nt: TGCGCCAGCAGCTTTAGGGGGGAAAACTACGAGCAGTACTTC; CDR3aa: CASSFRGENYEQYF
len: 11; d_gene: .; v_gene: TRBV28; abundance: .; j_gene: TRBJ2-2; CDR3nt: TGTGCCAGCAGTTTCTCCGGGGAGCTGTTTTTT; CDR3aa: CASSFSGELFF
len: 16; d_gene: TRBD1; v_gene: TRBV28; abundance: once; j_gene: TRBJ2-7; CDR3nt: TGTGCCAGCAGTTTACTCAACAGGGGGCTTTCCTACGAGCAGTACTTC; CDR3aa: CASSLLNRGLSYEQYF
len: 19; d_gene: TRBD2; v_gene: TRBV13; abundance: once; j_gene: TRBJ2-4; CDR3nt: TGTGCCAGCAGCCCCGGGACTAGCGGGAGTGGTGGGGCTCAAAACATTCAGTACTTC; CDR3aa: CASSPGTSGSGGAQNIQYF
len: 14; d_gene: .; v_gene: TRBV28; abundance: .; j_gene: TRBJ1-1; CDR3nt: TGTGCCAGCAGTTTAGACAGCTTGAACACTGAAGCTTTCTTT; CDR3aa: CASSLDSLNTEAFF
len: 16; d_gene: TRBD2; v_gene: TRBV13; abundance: .; j_gene: TRBJ2-7; CDR3nt: TGTGCCAGCAGCCCCCAGGTCGGGAGGACAATTATGGAGCAGTACTTC; CDR3aa: CASSPQVGRTIMEQYF
len: 15; d_gene: TRBD1; v_gene: TRBV13; abundance: .; j_gene: TRBJ1-2; CDR3nt: TGTGCCAGCAGCTTAGGGCAGGGGGTTCACTATGGCTACACCTTC; CDR3aa: CASSLGQGVHYGYTF
len: 12; d_gene: .; v_gene: TRBV19; abundance: .; j_gene: TRBJ2-1; CDR3nt: TGTGCCAGTAGTATTGGGGGGGCTGAGCAGTTCTTC; CDR3aa: CASSIGGAEQFF
len: 13; d_gene: .; v_gene: TRBV19; abundance: few; j_gene: TRBJ1-1; CDR3nt: TGTGCCAGTAGTATAGTCCCGAACACTGAAGCTTTCTTT; CDR3aa: CASSIVPNTEAFF
len: 18; d_gene: TRBD2; v_gene: TRBV5-4; abundance: .; j_gene: TRBJ2-5; CDR3nt: TGTGCCAGCAGCTTTGCCCCACGAACTAGCGGGAGTTTAGAGACCCAGTACTTC; CDR3aa: CASSFAPRTSGSLETQYF
len: 15; d_gene: TRBD2; v_gene: TRBV5-1; abundance: .; j_gene: TRBJ2-3; CDR3nt: TGCGCCAGCAGCATACTAGCGGGGGAAACAGATACGCAGTATTTT; CDR3aa: CASSILAGETDTQYF
len: 16; d_gene: TRBD2; v_gene: TRBV7-3; abundance: .; j_gene: TRBJ2-1; CDR3nt: TGTGCCAGCAGCCCCGCGAGCGGGAGGTCCTACAATGAGCAGTTCTTC; CDR3aa: CASSPASGRSYNEQFF
len: 14; d_gene: .; v_gene: TRBV2; abundance: .; j_gene: TRBJ2-5; CDR3nt: TGTGCCAGTACCGAGGGGCCCCGGTGGGAGACCCAGTACTTC; CDR3aa: CASTEGPRWETQYF
len: 14; d_gene: TRBD2; v_gene: TRBV29-1; abundance: .; j_gene: TRBJ2-1; CDR3nt: TGCAGCGTTTCTGAGTCTAGCGGCCTTGGCGAGCAGTTCTTC; CDR3aa: CSVSESSGLGEQFF
len: 22; d_gene: TRBD2; v_gene: TRBV28; abundance: .; j_gene: TRBJ2-7; CDR3nt: TGTGCCAGCAGGTCTAGCGGGACCAAACTCCTCCCCGTTTCCTACGATCCCTCGAAGCAGTACTTC; CDR3aa: CASRSSGTKLLPVSYDPSKQYF
len: 15; d_gene: .; v_gene: TRBV7-6; abundance: .; j_gene: TRBJ1-6; CDR3nt: TGTGCCAGCAGCCCTTGGCCACGGTTTAATTCACCCCTCCACTTT; CDR3aa: CASSPWPRFNSPLHF
len: 15; d_gene: TRBD1; v_gene: TRBV5-5; abundance: .; j_gene: TRBJ1-1; CDR3nt: TGTGCCAGCAGCCGGGCCGACGAGGGGGCGCCTGAAGCTTTCTTT; CDR3aa: CASSRADEGAPEAFF
len: 14; d_gene: TRBD2; v_gene: TRBV6-5; abundance: .; j_gene: TRBJ2-3; CDR3nt: TGTGCCACCGGACTAGCGGGAAACACAGATACGCAGTATTTT; CDR3aa: CATGLAGNTDTQYF
len: 13; d_gene: .; v_gene: TRBV19; abundance: .; j_gene: TRBJ1-1; CDR3nt: TGTGCCAGTGGGACCAGGGCGTTCACTGAAGCTTTCTTT; CDR3aa: CASGTRAFTEAFF
len: 13; d_gene: TRBD2; v_gene: TRBV28; abundance: .; j_gene: TRBJ2-7; CDR3nt: TGTGCCTGTCACTCGGGGGGAAAGGGGGAGCAGTACTTC; CDR3aa: CACHSGGKGEQYF
len: 16; d_gene: TRBD2; v_gene: TRBV7-9; abundance: .; j_gene: TRBJ2-5; CDR3nt: TGTGCCAGCAGCTTCGGAGGGCGGGAGGTAGGGGAGACCCAGTACTTC; CDR3aa: CASSFGGREVGETQYF
len: 15; d_gene: TRBD1; v_gene: TRBV29-1; abundance: .; j_gene: TRBJ2-1; CDR3nt: TGCAGCGTTGACGGGACAGGGGCCCTCTACAATGAGCAGTTCTTC; CDR3aa: CSVDGTGALYNEQFF
len: 12; d_gene: .; v_gene: TRBV7-9; abundance: once; j_gene: TRBJ2-1; CDR3nt: TGTGCCAGCAGCTTAGAGGGGGATGAGCAGTTCTTC; CDR3aa: CASSLEGDEQFF